This T cell receptor (beta chain) was captured in a study of blood T cells in healthy people across ages. CDR3 length: 16 residues. Germline CDR1 and CDR2: LGHDT and YNNKEL (reference sequence). V was clipped by 4 bases and J by 3 bases, with 16 bases between them. Primers used in a second PCR of about 7 to 12 cycles were a sample-barcoded 5' primer and a J-beta primer mix. Each CDR3 protein is one row after TCRdb ran MiXCR on the 5' RACE reads. The repertoire holds 800,000 to 950,000 distinct CDR3 sequences, with approximately 32% as singletons. Another study also made use of these data, one on T cells of mothers and their children.

The TCR originated in a woman in her 40s in good health. The sample comprised blood. The chain recombines TRBV3-1 with TRBJ2-1; D is possibly TRBD2 (7 bases). The DNA of the CDR3 is TGTGCCAGCAGCCCCCTGGGGGGGGCTATCTACAATGAGCAGTTCTTC. Its translation: CASSPLGGAIYNEQFF.